The source of this T cell receptor beta chain is a study of shared clonotypes between healthy human individuals. Assay: immunoSEQ multiplex PCR; the TCRdb copy retains only in-frame clones and omits some. Among 2,100,000 or so clones, 90% to 96% were seen once, and the ten largest hold about 0.13%. The V end lost 5 bases, the J end lost 4 bases, and 6 bases lay between the germline ends. The CDR3 sequence is 12 residues long. Germline-derived CDR1 and CDR2 are KGHSH and LQKENI. The sequenced sample consisted of naive CD4+ T cells sorted from blood. Sample subset: CD45RA+ positively selected. The rearrangement uses TRBV18 and TRBJ1-5; D is undetermined. The sequence was collected from a man in his late teens or twenties in good health. This chain's CDR3 is CASSSPNQPQHF. The DNA of the CDR3 is TGTGCCAGCTCAAGCCCTAATCAGCCCCAGCATTTT.